This T cell receptor beta chain was captured by sequencing in a study of read filtering for tumor transcriptome and immune sequencing. Study-wide context: R-ISS stage counts were under ten for I, roughly 15 for II, 6 or 7 for III.

From 400 to 450 ng of RNA, a library with molecular barcoded alpha/delta and beta/gamma adaptors was made. TCRdb used MiXCR to reprocess the reads, holding one entry per CDR3 protein. Altogether about 86,000 distinct CDR3 sequences are present, 9% to 15% being singletons, with the ten largest covering 14% to 15%. In its sample, this clonotype was seen many times. CDR1 is SNHLY and CDR2 is FYNNEI in the germline V gene. The CDR3 length is 13 residues. The V gene lost 5 bases and the J gene lost 5 bases, with 12 bases spanning the gap. The receptor was isolated from a donor aged 40 or over with multiple myeloma. The specimen was a population of CD138-negative cells sorted from bone marrow. The genes are TRBV2 and TRBJ2-5; D gene uncertain. This CDR3 reads CASSRQLQETQYF. Here the CDR3 DNA reads TGTGCCAGCAGTAGGCAGCTTCAGGAGACCCAGTACTTC.